This TCR beta chain stems from a study of blood T cell repertoires in COVID-19. Seattle patients were enrolled during active infection and followed longitudinally. Measured with immunoSEQ multiplex PCR; TCRdb has only the in-frame clones, and not every one. The table records 270,000 or so clones, roughly 83% of them present only once. The sequence came from a human donor with COVID-19, enrolled during active disease. The donor label of this sample is uncertain. The sample taken for sequencing was peripheral blood.

CDR3 region: CASSPWGRSSYNEQFF. Written as DNA, the CDR3 is TGTGCCAGCAGCCCCTGGGGGAGGAGCTCCTACAATGAGCAGTTCTTC. The genes are TRBV9 and TRBJ2-1; a weak D match, TRBD2 (6 bases). This CDR3 is built from 16 residues. Germline V gene data show CDR1 as SGDLS and CDR2 as YYNGEE. V was trimmed by 4 bases and J by 0 bases, leaving 14 bases between them.